This T cell receptor beta chain derives from a study of blood T cells in healthy people across ages. For the study at large: Researchers report that template switching captured about one barcoded beta molecule per two T cells.

PCR was performed a second time for roughly 7 to 12 cycles using a sample-barcoded 5' primer and a J-beta primer mix. Carrying 12 random nucleotides, a template-switch adaptor labeled each individual cDNA molecule. TCRdb passed the 5' RACE reads through MiXCR, listing each CDR3 protein once. Among 780,000 or so distinct CDR3 sequences listed, roughly 25% were seen once. As for this clonotype: At one end, the junction sequence differs from germline, possibly due to a read error.

In addition, the sample was reused for a study of T cells of mothers and their children. That work states: T cell clones that were persistent and microchimeric went undetected.

Material for sequencing was blood. This clonotype originated in a boy between 5 and 17 years old in good health.

As DNA, the CDR3 is TGTGCCAGCAGTCTCCCCCCGGCTGGGAACACCATATATTTT. Translation gives CASSLPPAGNTIYF. This chain joins TRBV28 and TRBJ1-3; D unclear. Germline CDR1 and CDR2: MDHEN and SYDVKM. This CDR3 has 14 amino acids.